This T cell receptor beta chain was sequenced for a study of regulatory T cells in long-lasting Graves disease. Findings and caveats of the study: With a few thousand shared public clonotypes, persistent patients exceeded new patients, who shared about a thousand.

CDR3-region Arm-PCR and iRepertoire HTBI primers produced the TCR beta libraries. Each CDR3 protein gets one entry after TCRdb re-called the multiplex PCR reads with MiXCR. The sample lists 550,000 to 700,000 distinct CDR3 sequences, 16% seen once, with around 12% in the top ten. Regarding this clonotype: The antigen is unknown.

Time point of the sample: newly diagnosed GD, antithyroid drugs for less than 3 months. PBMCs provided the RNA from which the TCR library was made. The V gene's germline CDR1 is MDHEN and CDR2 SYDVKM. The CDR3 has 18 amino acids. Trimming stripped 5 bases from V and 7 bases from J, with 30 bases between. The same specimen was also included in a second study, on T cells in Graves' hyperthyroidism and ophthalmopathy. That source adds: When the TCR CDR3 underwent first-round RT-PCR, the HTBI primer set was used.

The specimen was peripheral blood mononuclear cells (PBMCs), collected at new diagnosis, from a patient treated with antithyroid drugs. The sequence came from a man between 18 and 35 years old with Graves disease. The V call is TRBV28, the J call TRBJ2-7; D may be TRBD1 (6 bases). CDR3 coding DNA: TGTGCCAGCAGTCCCTATGCCCCCTTGACAGGATACAGATCGGAGCAGTACTTC. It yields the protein CASSPYAPLTGYRSEQYF.